This T cell receptor beta chain originates from a study of early T cells in non-severe SARS-CoV-2 infection. Whole-study results and caveats: Sequences matched to VDJdb favored anti-spike CD8 responses, while private and CD4 specificities were missed.

Unique molecular identifiers (one per individual cDNA molecule) were attached. TCRdb redid the calling of the 5' RACE reads with MiXCR, one entry per CDR3 protein. The top ten clones hold 1.3% of a sample with over 85,000 distinct CDR3 sequences, approximately 16% of them seen once. This clonotype was recorded at least ten times. Antigen specificity is unknown. Trimming stripped 2 bases from V and 9 bases from J, with 22 bases between. The CDR3 has 16 residues. Germline V gene sequence: CDR1 SGHTS, CDR2 YDEGEE. The sample consisted of whole blood. The clonotype comes from an adult who was a healthcare worker with PCR-confirmed SARS-CoV-2 infection or an uninfected control (not recorded which). This chain uses TRBV5-8 with TRBJ2-3; possibly TRBD1 or TRBD2 for D (5 bases each). For the CDR3, the DNA is TGTGCCAGCAGCTTACCCCGGGACCGGGACCCTGGGACGCAGTATTTT. This codes for CASSLPRDRDPGTQYF.